This TCR beta chain stems from a study of T cells in Graves' hyperthyroidism and ophthalmopathy. The investigators amplified TCR beta CDR3 regions from RNA transcripts. First-round RT-PCR of the TCR CDR3 relied on the HTBI primer set. TCRdb processed the multiplex PCR reads anew with MiXCR; each CDR3 protein has one entry. The data show around 530,000 distinct CDR3 sequences, more than 15% seen once. The CDR3 is made up of 15 amino acids. With V trimmed by 5 bases and J by 1 base, 2 bases remained unmatched. The germline V gene encodes CDR1 KGHSH and CDR2 LQKENI. At least 3 on the Clinical Activity Score was recorded for ophthalmopathy patients, who also had NOSPECS grade at least 4 and duration under 3 months. Those patients with uncontrolled infection, other autoimmune disease, pregnancy or lactation were excluded. This sample holds PBMCs from 9.5 to 10 ml fresh peripheral blood.

The sequence came from a woman aged 18-30 years with Graves' ophthalmopathy. The chain carries TRBV18 and TRBJ2-7, with 13 bases aligning to TRBD2. The specimen sequenced was blood. The CDR3 nucleotides read TGTGCCAGCTCAGCGGGACTAGCGGGGTCCTACGAGCAGTACTTC. Its protein is CASSAGLAGSYEQYF.